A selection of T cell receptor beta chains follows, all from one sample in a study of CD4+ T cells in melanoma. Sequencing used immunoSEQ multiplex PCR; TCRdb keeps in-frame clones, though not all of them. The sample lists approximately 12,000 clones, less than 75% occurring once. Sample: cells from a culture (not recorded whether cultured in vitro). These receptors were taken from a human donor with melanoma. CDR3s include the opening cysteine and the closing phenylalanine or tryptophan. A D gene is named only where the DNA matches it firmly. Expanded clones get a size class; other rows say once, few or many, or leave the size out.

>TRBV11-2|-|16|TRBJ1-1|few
TGTGCCAGCAGCTTAGAGTTTGGGAAAATGAACACTGAAGCTTTCTTT
CASSLEFGKMNTEAFF
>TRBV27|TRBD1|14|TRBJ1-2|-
TGTGCCAGCAGTTCACGACAGGGGTGGTTCGGCTACACCTTC
CASSSRQGWFGYTF
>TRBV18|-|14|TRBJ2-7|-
TGTGCCAGCTCACCAGGGGCGTCCAACTACGAGCAGTACTTC
CASSPGASNYEQYF
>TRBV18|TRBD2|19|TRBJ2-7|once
TGTGCCAGCTCACCAAGGACAGGCGCGACTAGCGGGGTATGGTACGAGCAGTACTTC
CASSPRTGATSGVWYEQYF
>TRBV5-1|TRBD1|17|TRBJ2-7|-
TGCGCCAGCAGCGCTACCGGGACAGCCTCCCCTTCCTACGAGCAGTACTTC
CASSATGTASPSYEQYF
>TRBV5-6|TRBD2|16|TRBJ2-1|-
TGTGCCAGCAGCTTGGGACTAGCAGCGATTATCAATGAGCAGTTCTTC
CASSLGLAAIINEQFF
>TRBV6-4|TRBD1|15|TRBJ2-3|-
TGTGCCAGCAGGATGACAGGGTTTGGCACAGATACGCAGTATTTT
CASRMTGFGTDTQYF
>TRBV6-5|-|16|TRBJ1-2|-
TGTGCCAGCAGTTTCTCAACCTATCAGGGGATCTATAGCTACACCTTC
CASSFSTYQGIYSYTF
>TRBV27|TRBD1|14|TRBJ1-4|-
TGTGCCAGCAGTTTGCGACAGGGAAATGAAAAACTGTTTTTT
CASSLRQGNEKLFF
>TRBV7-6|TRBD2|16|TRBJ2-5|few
TGTGCCAGCAGCTCAACCACCGCGGGACTAGCGGAGACCCAGTACTTC
CASSSTTAGLAETQYF
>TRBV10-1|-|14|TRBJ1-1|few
TGCGCCAGCAGTCCCCGGACCCCGGACGGTGAAGCTTTCTTT
CASSPRTPDGEAFF
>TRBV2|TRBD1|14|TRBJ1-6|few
TGTGCCAGCAATACAGGGGACGTCGGTTCACCCCTCCACTTT
CASNTGDVGSPLHF
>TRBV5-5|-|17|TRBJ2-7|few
TGTGCCAGCAGCTCCACCCCCTTTGCGGGGAAAGGGGTAGAGCAGTACTTC
CASSSTPFAGKGVEQYF
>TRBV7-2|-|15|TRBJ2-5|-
TGTGCCAGCAGCCGCCGGGGGTTTTGGCAAGAGACCCAGTACTTC
CASSRRGFWQETQYF
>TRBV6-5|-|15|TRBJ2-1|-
TGTGCCAGCAGGACGACCGGGACACTATACAATGAGCAGTTCTTC
CASRTTGTLYNEQFF
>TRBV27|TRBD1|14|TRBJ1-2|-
TGTGCCAGCAGCCGGACAGGGGGATCTAATGGCTACACCTTC
CASSRTGGSNGYTF
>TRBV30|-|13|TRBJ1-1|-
TGTGCCTGGGGCGTAGATCTGAACACTGAAGCTTTCTTT
CAWGVDLNTEAFF
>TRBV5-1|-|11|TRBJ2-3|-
TGCGCCAGCAGCTTCTTAGATACGCAGTATTTT
CASSFLDTQYF
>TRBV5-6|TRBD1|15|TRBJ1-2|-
TGTGCCAGCAGCTCGAGGAGGACAGGGCACTATGGCTACACCTTC
CASSSRRTGHYGYTF
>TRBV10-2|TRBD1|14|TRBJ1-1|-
TGCGCCAGCAGTGATGGACAGGGAAACACTGAAGCTTTCTTT
CASSDGQGNTEAFF
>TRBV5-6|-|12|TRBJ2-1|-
TGTGCCAGCAGCTTGCAGGGCAGGGATCAGTTCTTC
CASSLQGRDQFF
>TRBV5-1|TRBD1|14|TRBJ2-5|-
TGCGCCAGCAGCGGATGGACAGGACAAGAGACCCAGTACTTC
CASSGWTGQETQYF
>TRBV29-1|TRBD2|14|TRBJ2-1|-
TGCAGCGTTTCTAGCGGGGGCCCATACAATGAGCAGTTCTTC
CSVSSGGPYNEQFF
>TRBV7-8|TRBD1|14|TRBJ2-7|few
TGTGCCAGCAGCTGGGACAGGGCGACCTACGAGCAGTACTTC
CASSWDRATYEQYF
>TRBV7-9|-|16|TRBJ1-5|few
TGTGCCAGCAGCCATGACAGGCCGTATAGCAATCAGCCCCAGCATTTT
CASSHDRPYSNQPQHF
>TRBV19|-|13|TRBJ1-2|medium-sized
TGTGCCAGTAGCCCCGATTACAGCTATGGCTACACCTTC
CASSPDYSYGYTF
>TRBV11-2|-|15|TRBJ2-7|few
TGTGCCAGCAGGCCCTGGGGGGCATTACCATACGAGCAGTACTTC
CASRPWGALPYEQYF
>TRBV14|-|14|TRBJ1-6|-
TGTGCCAGCAGCCAAGGGCAGTATAATTCACCCCTCCACTTT
CASSQGQYNSPLHF
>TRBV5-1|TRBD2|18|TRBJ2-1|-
TGCGCCAGCAGCTTGGCTTCCTCAAGCGGGGGGTCGTACAATGAGCAGTTCTTC
CASSLASSSGGSYNEQFF
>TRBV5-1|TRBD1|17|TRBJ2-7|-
TGCGCCAGCAGCTTGGCCGCCGGGACAGGCGACCTTTACGAGCAGTACTTC
CASSLAAGTGDLYEQYF
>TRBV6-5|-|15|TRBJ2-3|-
TGTGCCAGCAGAGCACAGGGGACTAGCACAGATACGCAGTATTTT
CASRAQGTSTDTQYF
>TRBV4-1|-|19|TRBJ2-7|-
TGCGCCAGCAGCCAAGTGTCCGGGGGGCTACCCGCAAGGATCTACGAGCAGTACTTC
CASSQVSGGLPARIYEQYF
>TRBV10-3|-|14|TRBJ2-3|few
TGTGCCATCAGGGGGGTGCGGACAACAGATACGCAGTATTTT
CAIRGVRTTDTQYF